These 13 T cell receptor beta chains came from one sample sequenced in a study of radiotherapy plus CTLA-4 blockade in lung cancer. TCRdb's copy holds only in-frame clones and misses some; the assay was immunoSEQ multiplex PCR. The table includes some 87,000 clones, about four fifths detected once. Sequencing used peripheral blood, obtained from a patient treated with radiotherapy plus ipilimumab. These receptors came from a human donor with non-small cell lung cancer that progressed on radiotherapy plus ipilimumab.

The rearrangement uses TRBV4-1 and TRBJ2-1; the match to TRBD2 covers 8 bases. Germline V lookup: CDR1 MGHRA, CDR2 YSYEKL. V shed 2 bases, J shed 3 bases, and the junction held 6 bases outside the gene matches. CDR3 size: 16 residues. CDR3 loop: CASSQTPGLGYNEQFF. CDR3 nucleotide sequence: TGCGCCAGCAGCCAAACCCCGGGACTAGGCTACAATGAGCAGTTCTTC.

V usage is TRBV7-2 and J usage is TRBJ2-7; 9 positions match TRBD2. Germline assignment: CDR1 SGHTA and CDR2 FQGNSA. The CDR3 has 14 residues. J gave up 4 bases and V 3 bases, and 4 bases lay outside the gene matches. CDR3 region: CASSFLAGNYEQYF. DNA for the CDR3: TGTGCCAGCAGCTTTCTAGCGGGGAATTACGAGCAGTACTTC.

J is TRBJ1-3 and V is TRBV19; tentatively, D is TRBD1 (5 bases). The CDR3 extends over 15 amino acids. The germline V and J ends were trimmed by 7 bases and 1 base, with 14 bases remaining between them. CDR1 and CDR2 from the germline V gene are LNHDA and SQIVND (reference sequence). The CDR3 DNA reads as TGTGCCAGTACGCAGGGCCTCTTATCTGGAAACACCATATATTTT. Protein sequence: CASTQGLLSGNTIYF.

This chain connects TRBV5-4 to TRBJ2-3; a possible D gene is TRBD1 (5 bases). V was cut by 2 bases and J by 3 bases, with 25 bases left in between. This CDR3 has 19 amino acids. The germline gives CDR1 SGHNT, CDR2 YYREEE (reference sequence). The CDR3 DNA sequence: TGTGCCAGCAGCTTAATGGCTGCGAGCGCGGTAAAGGGGACAGATACGCAGTATTTT. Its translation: CASSLMAASAVKGTDTQYF.

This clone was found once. The CDR3 DNA reads TGTGCCATCAGTGCAGCGGGTAGCAATCAGCCCCAGCATTTT. Protein product: CAISAAGSNQPQHF. The rearrangement uses TRBV10-3 and TRBJ1-5; D not resolved. Germline V gene sequence: CDR1 ENHRY, CDR2 SYGVKD. V shed 4 bases and J shed 0 bases, with 7 bases lying between them. This CDR3 has 14 residues.

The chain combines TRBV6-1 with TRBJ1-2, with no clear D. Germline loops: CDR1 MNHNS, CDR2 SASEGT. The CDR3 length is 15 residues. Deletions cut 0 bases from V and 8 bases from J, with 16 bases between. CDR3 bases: TGTGCCAGCAGTGAAGCGGCTGCCAGCTCGGGAGGCTACACCTTC. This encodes CASSEAAASSGGYTF.

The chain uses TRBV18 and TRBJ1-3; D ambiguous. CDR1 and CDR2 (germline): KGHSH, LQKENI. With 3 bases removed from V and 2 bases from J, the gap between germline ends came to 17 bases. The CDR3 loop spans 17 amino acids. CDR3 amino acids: CASSPLGSWGTGNTIYF. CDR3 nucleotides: TGTGCCAGCTCACCGCTCGGGAGTTGGGGAACTGGAAACACCATATATTTT.

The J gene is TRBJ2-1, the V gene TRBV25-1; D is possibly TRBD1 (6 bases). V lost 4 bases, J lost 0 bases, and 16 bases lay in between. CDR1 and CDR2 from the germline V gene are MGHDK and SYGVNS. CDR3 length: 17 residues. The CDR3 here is CASSATGRYSSYNEQFF. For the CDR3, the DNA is TGTGCCAGCAGTGCTACAGGGCGATATAGCTCCTACAATGAGCAGTTCTTC.

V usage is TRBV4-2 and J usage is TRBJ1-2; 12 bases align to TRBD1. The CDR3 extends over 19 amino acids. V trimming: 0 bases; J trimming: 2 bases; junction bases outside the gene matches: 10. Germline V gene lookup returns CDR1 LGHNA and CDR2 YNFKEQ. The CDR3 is CASSQESVGTGGPNYGYTF. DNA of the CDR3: TGTGCCAGCAGCCAAGAATCTGTCGGGACAGGGGGCCCGAACTATGGCTACACCTTC.

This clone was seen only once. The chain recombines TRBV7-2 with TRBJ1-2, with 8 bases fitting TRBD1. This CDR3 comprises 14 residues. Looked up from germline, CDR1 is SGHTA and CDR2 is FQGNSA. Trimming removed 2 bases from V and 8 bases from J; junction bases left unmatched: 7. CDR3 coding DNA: TGTGCCAGCAGCTTATGGGACAGGACGGGCGGCTACACCTTC. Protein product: CASSLWDRTGGYTF. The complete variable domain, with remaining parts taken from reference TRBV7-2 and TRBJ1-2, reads GAGVSQSPSNKVTEKGKDVELRCDPISGHTALYWYRQSLGQGLEFLIYFQGNSAPDKSGLPSDRFSAERTGGSVSTLTIQRTQQEDSAVYLCASSLWDRTGGYTFGSGTRLTVV.

In DNA, the CDR3 is TGTGCCAGCACAATGTACGGAGCGGGAGGCTACGAGCAGTACTTC. Translating it yields CASTMYGAGGYEQYF. This chain uses TRBV6-1 with TRBJ2-7, with 9 bases lining up with TRBD2. This CDR3 comprises 15 residues. V gave up 7 bases and J gave up 3 bases; unmatched junction bases: 10. Per the germline V gene, CDR1 is MNHNS and CDR2 is SASEGT.

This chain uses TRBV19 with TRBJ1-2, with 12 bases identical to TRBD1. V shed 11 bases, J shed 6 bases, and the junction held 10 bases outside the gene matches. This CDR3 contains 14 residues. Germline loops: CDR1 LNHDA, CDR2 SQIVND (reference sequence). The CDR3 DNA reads TGTGCCTCGCGGGACAGGGGGCGAGGGGATGGCTACACCTTC. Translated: CASRDRGRGDGYTF.

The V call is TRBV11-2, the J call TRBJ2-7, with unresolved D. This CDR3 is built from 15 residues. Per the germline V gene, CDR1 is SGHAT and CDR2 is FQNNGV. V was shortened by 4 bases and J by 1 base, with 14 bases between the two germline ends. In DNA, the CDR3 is TGTGCCAGCAGCTCAGCCCCGATTACGTCCTACGAGCAGTACTTC. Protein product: CASSSAPITSYEQYF.